The 17 T cell receptor beta chains below all came from one sample that was sequenced in a study of blood T cell repertoires in COVID-19. Measured with immunoSEQ multiplex PCR; TCRdb has only the in-frame clones, and not every one. The data show around 480,000 clones, with about nine tenths seen just once and around an eighth held by the top ten. The specimen sequenced was peripheral blood. The source is a woman in her forties or fifties with COVID-19, enrolled during active disease.

The chain has TRBV10-3 and TRBJ1-1, with 8 bases identical to TRBD1. The CDR3 has 15 residues. After removal of 4 bases from V and 5 bases from J, the junction contained 9 bases not matched to a gene. Germline V gene data show CDR1 as ENHRY and CDR2 as SYGVKD. CDR3 sequence: CAISGGQAASTEAFF. In DNA, the CDR3 is TGTGCCATCAGTGGGGGACAGGCCGCCTCAACTGAAGCTTTCTTT.

The chain combines TRBV6-2 or TRBV6-3 with TRBJ2-3; 13 bases are shared with TRBD2. Germline lookup yields CDR1 MNHEY and CDR2 SVGEGT. The CDR3 is made up of 19 amino acids. J lost 4 bases, V lost 5 bases, and 15 bases had no gene match. The CDR3 sequence: CASSRRLAGGVRSPDTQYF. The CDR3 DNA sequence: TGTGCCAGCAGTCGCAGACTAGCGGGGGGCGTCCGTTCTCCAGATACGCAGTATTTT.

This clone was detected a few times. This sequence joins TRBV7-9 and TRBJ1-2; 10 positions match TRBD1. The J segment lost 8 bases and the V segment lost 4 bases, leaving 10 bases of the junction unmatched. The CDR3 covers 15 residues. Germline CDR1 SEHNR, CDR2 FQNEAQ (reference sequence). The CDR3 is CASSSVDRGREGYTF. The CDR3 nucleotides read TGTGCCAGCAGCTCTGTTGACAGGGGGCGCGAAGGCTACACCTTC.

The chain joins TRBV27 to TRBJ2-3, with 9 bases aligning to TRBD1. Trimming removed 6 bases from V and 1 base from J; junction bases left unmatched: 2. CDR3 size: 14 residues. The V gene's germline CDR1 is MNHEY and CDR2 SMNVEV (reference sequence). The CDR3 region has the DNA TGTGCCAGCAGGGGGACAGGGCGCACAGATACGCAGTATTTT. The encoded protein is CASRGTGRTDTQYF.

This chain connects TRBV3-1 (or the pseudogene TRBV3-2) to TRBJ2-7, with 7 bases identical to TRBD1. CDR3 length: 15 amino acids. Per the germline V gene, CDR1 is LGHDT and CDR2 is YNNKEL (reference sequence). Trimming at V came to 5 bases and at J to 2 bases, leaving 9 bases not matched to a gene. The chain's CDR3 is CASSRLPTGTYEQYF. CDR3 in DNA: TGTGCCAGCAGCAGGCTCCCGACAGGGACCTACGAGCAGTACTTC.

The V gene is TRBV11-2, the J gene TRBJ1-1, with D possibly being TRBD1 (5 bases). Deletions cut 1 base from V and 5 bases from J, with 17 bases between. This CDR3 is 16 amino acids long. CDR1 and CDR2 (germline): SGHAT, FQNNGV. The CDR3 DNA reads TGTGCCAGCAGCTTAGGACTAGGGGATGTGAGGACTGAAGCTTTCTTT. This gives the protein CASSLGLGDVRTEAFF. The complete variable domain, with remaining parts taken from reference TRBV11-2 and TRBJ1-1, reads EAGVAQSPRYKIIEKRQSVAFWCNPISGHATLYWYQQILGQGPKLLIQFQNNGVVDDSQLPKDRFSAERLKGVDSTLKIQPAKLEDSAVYLCASSLGLGDVRTEAFFGQGTRLTVV.

The chain is built from TRBV7-8 and TRBJ2-5; the D is unclear. The V end was cut by 1 base, the J end by 7 bases, with 10 bases between. CDR1 is SGHVS, CDR2 FQNEAQ, per germline. The CDR3 is 13 amino acids. This CDR3 reads CASSLVRSGTQYF. In nucleotides, the CDR3 is TGTGCCAGCAGCTTAGTACGGTCGGGGACCCAGTACTTC.

The chain couples TRBV9 to TRBJ2-3; 14 bases line up with TRBD2. Germline V lookup: CDR1 SGDLS, CDR2 YYNGEE. With V trimmed by 2 bases and J by 4 bases, 6 bases remained unmatched. There are 17 residues in the CDR3. This CDR3 is CASSVSGTSGGADTQYF. CDR3 DNA: TGTGCCAGCAGCGTGTCCGGGACTAGCGGGGGAGCAGATACGCAGTATTTT.

V and J are TRBV6-1 and TRBJ1-1; D is uncertain. The CDR3 extends over 14 amino acids. Per the germline V gene, CDR1 is MNHNS and CDR2 is SASEGT. Trimming shortened V by 2 bases and J by 5 bases, and 12 bases separated the two germline ends. CDR3 sequence reads: CASSEIIFGTEAFF. In nucleotides, the CDR3 is TGTGCCAGCAGTGAAATAATCTTCGGTACTGAAGCTTTCTTT.

The chain carries TRBV12-3 or TRBV12-4 and TRBJ2-5, with 9 bases aligning to TRBD1. The CDR3 contains 13 residues. The V gene end was trimmed by 6 bases and the J gene end by 3 bases; junction bases not matched to a gene: 2. CDR3 sequence (DNA): TGTGCCAGCAGCCGGGACAGGGAAGAGACCCAGTACTTC. Encoded protein: CASSRDREETQYF.

This rearrangement joins TRBV19 to TRBJ1-3, with D perhaps TRBD1 (6 bases). Germline V gene data show CDR1 as LNHDA and CDR2 as SQIVND (reference sequence). Trimming left V 6 bases short and J 2 bases short, with 14 bases between. The CDR3 consists of 15 residues. The CDR3 protein is CASRTSGDAGNTIYF. The CDR3 DNA follows: TGTGCCAGTAGGACATCAGGGGATGCTGGAAACACCATATATTTT.

The chain uses TRBV9 and TRBJ1-1, with unresolved D. V lost 3 bases to trimming and J lost 4 bases, with 10 bases between them. The CDR3 has 13 amino acids. Germline V gene lookup returns CDR1 SGDLS and CDR2 YYNGEE. The CDR3, as DNA: TGTGCCAGCAGCGAAGAGGGTCTCACTGAAGCTTTCTTT. This translates into CASSEEGLTEAFF. The full variable domain, completed using reference TRBV9 and TRBJ1-1, is DSGVTQTPKHLITATGQRVTLRCSPRSGDLSVYWYQQSLDQGLQFLIQYYNGEERAKGNILERFSAQQFPDLHSELNLSSLELGDSALYFCASSEEGLTEAFFGQGTRLTVV.

This chain uses TRBV20-1 with TRBJ2-1; D gene unclear. This CDR3 contains 11 residues. Trimming took 1 base from V and 11 from J, leaving 9 bases between them. Germline V gene sequence: CDR1 DFQATT, CDR2 SNEGSKA (reference sequence). Written as DNA, the CDR3 is TGCAGTGCTAGAGCGAGGCGCCAGCAGTTCTTC. Its protein product is CSARARRQQFF.

This chain connects TRBV28 to TRBJ2-1; D call uncertain. The V gene's germline CDR1 is MDHEN and CDR2 SYDVKM. CDR3 length equals 12 residues. V was cut by 1 base and J by 6 bases, with 4 bases left in between. The CDR3 sequence is CASSLSSNEQFF. DNA for the CDR3: TGTGCCAGCAGTTTATCGAGCAATGAGCAGTTCTTC.

This chain uses TRBV9 with TRBJ2-2, with 7 nucleotides matching TRBD2. The germline V gene has CDR1 SGDLS and CDR2 YYNGEE. J lost 1 base, V lost 0 bases, and 3 bases had no gene match. The CDR3 spans 16 residues. The CDR3 loop is CASSVGTGGNTGELFF. The DNA for the CDR3 is TGTGCCAGCAGCGTAGGAACGGGGGGGAACACCGGGGAGCTGTTTTTT.

The chain links TRBV6-1 to TRBJ1-1; possible D gene TRBD1, 5 bases. Trimming removed 2 bases from V and 1 base from J, with 20 bases in between. Germline-derived CDR1 and CDR2 are MNHNS and SASEGT. The CDR3 covers 18 residues. The CDR3: CASSERGRPSVRNTEAFF. The CDR3 coding sequence is TGTGCCAGCAGTGAAAGGGGCAGGCCATCCGTGAGGAACACTGAAGCTTTCTTT.

About this clone: Within the sample, other DNA sequences also encode this same CDR3. The chain links TRBV5-4 to TRBJ1-2; D is unclear. This CDR3 spans 12 amino acids. From germline, CDR1 is SGHNT and CDR2 YYREEE (reference sequence). V was shortened by 0 bases and J by 8 bases, with 8 bases between the two germline ends. The CDR3 DNA is TGTGCCAGCAGCTTGGCGGTGAGCGGCTACACCTTC. It encodes CASSLAVSGYTF.